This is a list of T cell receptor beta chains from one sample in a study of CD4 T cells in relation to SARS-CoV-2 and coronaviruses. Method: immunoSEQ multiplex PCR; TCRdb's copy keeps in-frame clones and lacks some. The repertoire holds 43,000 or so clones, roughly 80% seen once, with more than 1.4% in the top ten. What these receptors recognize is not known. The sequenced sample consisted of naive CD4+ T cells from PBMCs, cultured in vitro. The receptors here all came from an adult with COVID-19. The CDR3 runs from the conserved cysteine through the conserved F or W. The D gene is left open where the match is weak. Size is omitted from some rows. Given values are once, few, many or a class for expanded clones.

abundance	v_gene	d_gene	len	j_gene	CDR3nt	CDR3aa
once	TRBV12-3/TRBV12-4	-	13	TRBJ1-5	TGTGCCAGCAGTGCTTATAGCAATCAGCCCCAGCATTTT	CASSAYSNQPQHF
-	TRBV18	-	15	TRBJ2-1	TGTGCCAGCTCACCAAATGATAACAGGCGGAATGAGCAGTTCTTC	CASSPNDNRRNEQFF
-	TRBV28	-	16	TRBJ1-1	TGTGCCAGCAGTTTATGGGGGAGGGCGAAAGACACTGAAGCTTTCTTT	CASSLWGRAKDTEAFF
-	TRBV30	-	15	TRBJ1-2	TGTGCCTGGAGGGACATCTCCTTTACTAACTATGGCTACACCTTC	CAWRDISFTNYGYTF
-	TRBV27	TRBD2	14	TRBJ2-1	TGTGCCAGCAGCGGACTAGCGGTAAACAATGAGCAGTTCTTC	CASSGLAVNNEQFF
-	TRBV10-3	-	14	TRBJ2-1	TGTGCCACCGCACTAGCCACGAATGACAATGAGCAGTTCTTC	CATALATNDNEQFF
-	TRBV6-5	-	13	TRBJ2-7	TGTGCCAGCAGTTACGGCCTGCCAGGGGAGCAGTACTTC	CASSYGLPGEQYF
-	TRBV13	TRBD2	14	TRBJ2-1	TGTGCCAGCGGAAACGGGGGGGAGAACAATGAGCAGTTCTTC	CASGNGGENNEQFF
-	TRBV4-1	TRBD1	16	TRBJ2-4	TGCGCCAGCAGCCCAACGGACAGGGCCGCCAAAAACATTCAGTACTTC	CASSPTDRAAKNIQYF
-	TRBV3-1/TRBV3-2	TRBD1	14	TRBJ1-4	TGTGCCAGCAGCCTACAGGGGGCTAATGAAAAACTGTTTTTT	CASSLQGANEKLFF
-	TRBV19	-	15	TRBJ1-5	TGTGCCAGTAGTATAACAAGTAATAGCAATCAGCCCCAGCATTTT	CASSITSNSNQPQHF
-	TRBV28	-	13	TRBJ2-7	TGTGCCAGCAGTTTATCCGTCCCCTACGAGCAGTACTTC	CASSLSVPYEQYF
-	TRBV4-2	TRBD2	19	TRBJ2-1	TGTGCCAGCAGCCAAGCCCCTAGCGGGGGTGTGTTGGCCTACAATGAGCAGTTCTTC	CASSQAPSGGVLAYNEQFF
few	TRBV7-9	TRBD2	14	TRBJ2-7	TGTGCCAGCAGCTTAGGCGGGACTAGTCGCGAGCAGTACTTC	CASSLGGTSREQYF
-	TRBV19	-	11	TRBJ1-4	TGTGCCAGTACTTATGGGGCCAAAGGGATTTTT	CASTYGAKGIF
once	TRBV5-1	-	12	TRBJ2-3	TGCGCCAGCAGCTTGGGTCGCGATACGCAGTATTTT	CASSLGRDTQYF
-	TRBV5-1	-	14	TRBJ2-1	TGCGCCAGCAGCAGTTCTTTGGGCGGCGGTGAGCAGTTCTTC	CASSSSLGGGEQFF
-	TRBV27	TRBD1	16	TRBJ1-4	TGTGCCAGCAGTTACGACAGGGGGCCAACTAATGAAAAACTGTTTTTT	CASSYDRGPTNEKLFF
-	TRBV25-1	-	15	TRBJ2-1	TGTGCCAGCAGTGAATCGGGGGTACGGTACAATGAGCAGTTCTTC	CASSESGVRYNEQFF
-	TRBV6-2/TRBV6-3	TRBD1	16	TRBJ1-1	TGTGCCAGCAGTCAACTAAGGGACAGGGGGCTTTTTGAAGCTTTCTTT	CASSQLRDRGLFEAFF
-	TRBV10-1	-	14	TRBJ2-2	TGCGCCAGCAGCCTGGGGTCGGGCACCGGGGAGCTGTTTTTT	CASSLGSGTGELFF
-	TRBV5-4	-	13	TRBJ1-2	TGTGCCAGCAGCTTTCAGGGTGGCTATGGCTACACCTTC	CASSFQGGYGYTF
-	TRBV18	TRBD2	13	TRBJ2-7	TGTGCCAGCTCACCACTTGGGGAGGGCGAGCAGTACTTC	CASSPLGEGEQYF
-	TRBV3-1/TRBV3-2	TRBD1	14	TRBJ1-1	TGTGCCAGCAGCTCCAGGGGACAGGACACTGAAGCTTTCTTT	CASSSRGQDTEAFF
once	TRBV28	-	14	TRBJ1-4	TGTGCCAGCAGTGGCAGGGTAGGAAATGAAAAACTGTTTTTT	CASSGRVGNEKLFF
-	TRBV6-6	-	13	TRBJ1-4	TGTGCCAGCAGTTACGCAACTAATGAAAAACTGTTTTTT	CASSYATNEKLFF
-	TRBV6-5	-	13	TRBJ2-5	TGTGCCAGCAGTTACTCGAGTGGGAAGACCCAGTACTTC	CASSYSSGKTQYF
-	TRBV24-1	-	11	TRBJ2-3	TGTGCCACCAGTGTCGGGGATACGCAGTATTTT	CATSVGDTQYF
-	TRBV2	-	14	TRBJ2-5	TGTGCCAGCAGTGTCGTGACAGATCAAGAGACCCAGTACTTC	CASSVVTDQETQYF
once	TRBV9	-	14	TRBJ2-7	TGTGCCAGCAGCGTAGGGTCGGGCTCCTACGAGCAGTACTTC	CASSVGSGSYEQYF
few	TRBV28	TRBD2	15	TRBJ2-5	TGTGCCAGCAGCACTATTCCTAGCGGGCAAGAGACCCAGTACTTC	CASSTIPSGQETQYF
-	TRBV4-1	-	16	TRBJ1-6	TGCGCCAGCAGCCAAGCGTACCGCTCCTATAATTCACCCCTCCACTTT	CASSQAYRSYNSPLHF
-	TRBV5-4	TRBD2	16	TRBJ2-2	TGTGCCAGCAGCTTATCTGGAGCGGGAGGGGCCGGGGAGCTGTTTTTT	CASSLSGAGGAGELFF
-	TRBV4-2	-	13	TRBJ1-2	TGTGCCAGCAGCCAAGACCGGGACTATGGCTACACCTTC	CASSQDRDYGYTF
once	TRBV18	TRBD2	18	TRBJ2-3	TGTGCCAGCTCACCAAGACACATACTAGCGGGAGCTTCAGATACGCAGTATTTT	CASSPRHILAGASDTQYF
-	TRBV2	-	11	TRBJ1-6	TGTGCCAGCAGTGAAGGTTCACCCCTCCACTTT	CASSEGSPLHF
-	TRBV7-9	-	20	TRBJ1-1	TGTGCCAGCACCCGGAGGGGGGGATTAAACAGGGTCTGGCCGATCACTGAAGCTTTCTTT	CASTRRGGLNRVWPITEAFF
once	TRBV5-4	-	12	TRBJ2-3	TGTGCCAGCAGCCGCTTCACAGATACGCAGTATTTT	CASSRFTDTQYF
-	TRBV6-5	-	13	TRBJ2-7	TGTGCCACGGCGGCAGGGGTCATGTACGAGCAGTACTTC	CATAAGVMYEQYF
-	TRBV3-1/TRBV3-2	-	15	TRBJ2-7	TGTGCCAGCAGCCAAGCTCCGGGCGGTCCCTACGAGCAGTACTTC	CASSQAPGGPYEQYF
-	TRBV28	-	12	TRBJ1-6	TGTGCCAGCAGCGGACAGAATTCACCCCTCCACTTT	CASSGQNSPLHF
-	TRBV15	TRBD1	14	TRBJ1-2	TGTGCCACCAGCAGGGACAGGGTAACTAATGGCTACACCTTC	CATSRDRVTNGYTF
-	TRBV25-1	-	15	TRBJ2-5	TGTGCCAGCGCACAGGCCCTTCAGGGAGTAGAGACCCAGTACTTC	CASAQALQGVETQYF
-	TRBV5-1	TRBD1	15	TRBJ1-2	TGCGCCAGCTTCGCCGGGACAGGGGTTGACTATGGCTACACCTTC	CASFAGTGVDYGYTF
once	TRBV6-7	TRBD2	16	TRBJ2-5	TGTGCCAGCAGTTACTCGGCACTAGCGGATCAAGAGACCCAGTACTTC	CASSYSALADQETQYF
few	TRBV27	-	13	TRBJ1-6	TGTGCCAGCAGGCGGACAGTTCGTTCACCCCTCCACTTT	CASRRTVRSPLHF
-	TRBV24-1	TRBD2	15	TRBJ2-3	TGTGCCACCTCTAGAGGGCGGGAGGGCGCAGATACGCAGTATTTT	CATSRGREGADTQYF
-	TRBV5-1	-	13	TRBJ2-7	TGCGCCAGCAGCCCCCCCGGAGTTCTCGAGCAGTACTTC	CASSPPGVLEQYF
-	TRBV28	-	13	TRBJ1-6	TGTGCCAGCCTAGACAGGTGGAATTCACCCCTCCACTTT	CASLDRWNSPLHF
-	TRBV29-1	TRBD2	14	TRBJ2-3	TGCAGCGTGACTAGCGGGACGATCACAGATACGCAGTATTTT	CSVTSGTITDTQYF
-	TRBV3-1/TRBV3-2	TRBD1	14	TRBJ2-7	TGTGCCAGCAGCCCATGGGACAGAAACTACGAGCAGTACTTC	CASSPWDRNYEQYF
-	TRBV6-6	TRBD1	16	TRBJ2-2	TGTGCCAGCAGTTACAGGGGGACAGGGTGGTTCGGGGAGCTGTTTTTT	CASSYRGTGWFGELFF
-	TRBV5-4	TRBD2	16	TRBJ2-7	TGTGCCAGCAGCCAGGGACTAGCGGGAGCTAGGGGCGAGCAGTACTTC	CASSQGLAGARGEQYF
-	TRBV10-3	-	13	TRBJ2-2	TGTGCCATAAGGACAGCTAACACCGGGGAGCTGTTTTTT	CAIRTANTGELFF
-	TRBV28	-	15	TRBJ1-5	TGTGCCAGCAGTTTAGGTCTACCCTTCTCTCAGCCCCAGCATTTT	CASSLGLPFSQPQHF
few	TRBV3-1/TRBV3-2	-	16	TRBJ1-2	TGTGCCAGCAGCCCTCTCTCGTACCGGACGAACTATGGCTACACCTTC	CASSPLSYRTNYGYTF
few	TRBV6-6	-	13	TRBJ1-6	TGTGCCAGCAGTTACTCCGTTAATTCACCCCTCCACTTT	CASSYSVNSPLHF
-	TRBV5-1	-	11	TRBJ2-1	TGCGCCAGCAGCTTGAATAATGAGCAGTTCTTC	CASSLNNEQFF
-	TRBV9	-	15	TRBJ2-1	TGTGCCAGCAGCCCCTGGGAGAGCTCCTACAATGAGCAGTTCTTC	CASSPWESSYNEQFF
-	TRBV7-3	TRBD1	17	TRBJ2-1	TGTGCCAGCAGCTCTGTCCCGGGACAGGGGTTCGGGGATGAGCAGTTCTTC	CASSSVPGQGFGDEQFF